This T cell receptor (beta chain) was recovered during a study of blood T cells in healthy people across ages. General observations from the study: Expanded clonotype shifts may have been confounded, as the donors had an unknown CMV status. As age increased, TCR beta diversity per million T cells fell in a roughly linear fashion.

The germline CDR1 and CDR2 sequences are SGHTA and FQGNSA. The V gene lost 5 bases and the J gene lost 9 bases, with 23 bases spanning the gap. The CDR3 sequence is 16 residues long. A remark on this clonotype: The antigen remains unidentified.

The use of a sample-barcoded 5' primer and a J-beta primer mix characterized a second PCR of roughly 7 to 11 cycles. TCRdb called the 5' RACE reads again in MiXCR, with one record for every CDR3 protein. The sample records fewer than 2 million distinct CDR3 sequences, about 39% being singletons. The clonotype originates from a human donor in good health. The rearrangement links TRBV7-2 to TRBJ2-1; possibly TRBD2 for D (6 bases). Sequenced input: blood. CDR3 in amino acids: CASSPSGVQLGSEQFF. For the CDR3, the DNA is TGTGCCAGCAGCCCCTCGGGGGTCCAACTAGGTAGTGAGCAGTTCTTC. Complete variable domain (other parts from reference TRBV7-2 and TRBJ2-1): GAGVSQSPSNKVTEKGKDVELRCDPISGHTALYWYRQSLGQGLEFLIYFQGNSAPDKSGLPSDRFSAERTGGSVSTLTIQRTQQEDSAVYLCASSPSGVQLGSEQFFGPGTRLTVL.